The entry that follows covers one T cell receptor (beta chain) sequence. Its target is unknown. This sample was included in a study of CD8 T cells in ankylosing spondylitis. Study-level points and caveats: There was a TCR beta motif, made of eight highly homologous variants, that appeared characteristic of ankylosing spondylitis blood.

Germline CDR1 and CDR2: SQVTM and ANQGSEA. CDR3 length: 13 residues. Trimming removed 6 bases from V and 0 bases from J, with 12 bases in between. Preparation of TCR beta libraries was done by quantitative 5'-RACE with molecular barcodes. TCRdb reprocessed the 5' RACE reads via MiXCR and lists one record per CDR3 protein. The table has approximately 540,000 distinct CDR3 sequences, roughly an eighth seen once. The chain carries TRBV29-1 and TRBJ2-7, with D perhaps given as TRBD1 or TRBD2 (5 bases each). The sequence derives from a male donor with ankylosing spondylitis. Sequenced material: blood, either unsorted or a sorted T cell fraction (not recorded which). This CDR3 reads CSVGPYSSYEQYF. CDR3 bases: TGCAGCGTGGGACCTTACAGCTCCTACGAGCAGTACTTC.